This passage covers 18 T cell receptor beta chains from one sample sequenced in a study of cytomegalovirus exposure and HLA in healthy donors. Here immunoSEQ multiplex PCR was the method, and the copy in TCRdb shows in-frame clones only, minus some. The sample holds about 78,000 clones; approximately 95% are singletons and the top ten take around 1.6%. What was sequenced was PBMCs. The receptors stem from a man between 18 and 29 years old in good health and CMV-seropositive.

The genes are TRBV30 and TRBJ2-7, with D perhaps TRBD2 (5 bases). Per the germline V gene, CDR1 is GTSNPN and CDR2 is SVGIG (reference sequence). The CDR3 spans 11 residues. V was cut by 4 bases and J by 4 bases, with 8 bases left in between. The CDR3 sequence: CAWNGEYEQYF. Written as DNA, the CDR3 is TGTGCCTGGAATGGGGAGTACGAGCAGTACTTC.

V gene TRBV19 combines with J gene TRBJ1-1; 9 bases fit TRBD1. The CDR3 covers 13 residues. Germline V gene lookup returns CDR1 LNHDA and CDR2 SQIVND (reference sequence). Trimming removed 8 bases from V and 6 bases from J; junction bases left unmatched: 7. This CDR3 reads CASRHRGRPEAFF. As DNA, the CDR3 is TGTGCCAGTCGTCACAGGGGGCGCCCTGAAGCTTTCTTT.

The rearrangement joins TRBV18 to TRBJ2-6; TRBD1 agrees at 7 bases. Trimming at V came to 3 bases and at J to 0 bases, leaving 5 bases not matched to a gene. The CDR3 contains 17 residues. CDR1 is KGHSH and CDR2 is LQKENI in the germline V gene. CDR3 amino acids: CASSPGTETSGANVLTF. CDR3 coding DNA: TGTGCCAGCTCACCCGGGACAGAGACCTCTGGGGCCAACGTCCTGACTTTC.

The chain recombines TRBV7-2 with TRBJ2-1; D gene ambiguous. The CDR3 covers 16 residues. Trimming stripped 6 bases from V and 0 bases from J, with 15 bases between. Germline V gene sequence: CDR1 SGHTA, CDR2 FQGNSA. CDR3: CASRKRYESSYNEQFF. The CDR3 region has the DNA TGTGCCAGCAGGAAAAGATACGAGAGCTCCTACAATGAGCAGTTCTTC.

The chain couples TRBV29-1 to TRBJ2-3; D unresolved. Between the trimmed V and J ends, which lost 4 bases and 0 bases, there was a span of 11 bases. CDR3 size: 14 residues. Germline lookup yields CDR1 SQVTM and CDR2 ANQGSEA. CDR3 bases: TGCAGCGTTGGTGATGCAGCGAGCACAGATACGCAGTATTTT. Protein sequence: CSVGDAASTDTQYF.

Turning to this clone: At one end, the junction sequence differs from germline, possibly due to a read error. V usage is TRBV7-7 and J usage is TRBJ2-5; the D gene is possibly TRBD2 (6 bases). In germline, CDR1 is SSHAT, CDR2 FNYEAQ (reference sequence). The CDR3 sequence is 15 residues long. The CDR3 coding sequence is TGTGCTAGCAGCTGGGGGGTCGGGTACCAAGAGACCCAGTACTTC. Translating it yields CASSWGVGYQETQYF.

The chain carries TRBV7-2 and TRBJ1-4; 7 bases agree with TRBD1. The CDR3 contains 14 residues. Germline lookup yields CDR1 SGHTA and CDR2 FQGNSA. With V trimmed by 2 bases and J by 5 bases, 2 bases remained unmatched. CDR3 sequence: CASSLYRGNEKLFF. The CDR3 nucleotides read TGTGCCAGCAGCTTATACAGGGGAAATGAAAAACTGTTTTTT.

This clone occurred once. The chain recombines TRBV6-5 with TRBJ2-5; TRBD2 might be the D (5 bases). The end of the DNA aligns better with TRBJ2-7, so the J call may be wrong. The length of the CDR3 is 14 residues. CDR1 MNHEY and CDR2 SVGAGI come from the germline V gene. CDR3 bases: TGTGCCAGCAGTTACTCGAAGCGGACCTACGAGCAGTACTTC. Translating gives CASSYSKRTYEQYF.

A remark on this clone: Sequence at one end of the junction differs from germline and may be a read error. The CDR3 spells CASSLFSDQPQHF. In nucleotides, the CDR3 is TGTGCCAGCAGTTTATTTAGCGATCAGCCCCAGCATTTT. The gene calls are TRBV27 and TRBJ1-5; D gene unclear. This CDR3 comprises 13 residues. In germline, CDR1 is MNHEY, CDR2 SMNVEV (reference sequence).

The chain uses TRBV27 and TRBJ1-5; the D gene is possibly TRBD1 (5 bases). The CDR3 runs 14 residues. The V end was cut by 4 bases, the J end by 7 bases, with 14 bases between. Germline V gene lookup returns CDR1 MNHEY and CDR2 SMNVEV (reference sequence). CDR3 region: CASSSNRPDQPQHF. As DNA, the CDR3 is TGTGCCAGCAGTTCAAACAGGCCCGACCAGCCCCAGCATTTT.

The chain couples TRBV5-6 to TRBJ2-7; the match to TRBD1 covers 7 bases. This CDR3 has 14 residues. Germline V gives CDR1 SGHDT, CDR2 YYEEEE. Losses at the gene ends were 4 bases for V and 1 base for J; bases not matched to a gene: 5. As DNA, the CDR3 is TGTGCCAGCAGCGTATGGACAGGTTCCTACGAGCAGTACTTC. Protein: CASSVWTGSYEQYF.

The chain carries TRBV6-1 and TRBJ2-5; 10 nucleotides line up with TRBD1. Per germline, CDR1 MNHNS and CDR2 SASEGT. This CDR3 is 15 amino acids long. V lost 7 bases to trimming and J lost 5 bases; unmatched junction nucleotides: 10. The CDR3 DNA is TGTGCCAGCAATAGGGACAGGGGCCCCCGGGAGACCCAGTACTTC. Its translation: CASNRDRGPRETQYF.

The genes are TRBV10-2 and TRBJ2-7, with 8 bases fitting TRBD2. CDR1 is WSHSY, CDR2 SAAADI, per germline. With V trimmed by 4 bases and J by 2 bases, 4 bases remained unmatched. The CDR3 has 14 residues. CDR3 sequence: CASSGGAGAYEQYF. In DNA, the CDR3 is TGCGCCAGCAGTGGAGGAGCGGGGGCCTACGAGCAGTACTTC.

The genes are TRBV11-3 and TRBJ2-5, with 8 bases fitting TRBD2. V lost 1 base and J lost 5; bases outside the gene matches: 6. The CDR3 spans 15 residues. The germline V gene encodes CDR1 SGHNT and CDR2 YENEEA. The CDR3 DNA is TGTGCCAGCAGCTTAGGGACGGGAGGGGGGGAGACCCAGTACTTC. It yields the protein CASSLGTGGGETQYF.

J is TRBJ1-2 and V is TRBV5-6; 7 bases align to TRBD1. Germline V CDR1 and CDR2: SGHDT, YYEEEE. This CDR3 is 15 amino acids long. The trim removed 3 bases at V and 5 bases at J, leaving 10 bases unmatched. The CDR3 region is CASSSPRDSPYGYTF. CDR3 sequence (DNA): TGTGCCAGCAGCTCCCCCCGGGACAGCCCTTATGGCTACACCTTC.

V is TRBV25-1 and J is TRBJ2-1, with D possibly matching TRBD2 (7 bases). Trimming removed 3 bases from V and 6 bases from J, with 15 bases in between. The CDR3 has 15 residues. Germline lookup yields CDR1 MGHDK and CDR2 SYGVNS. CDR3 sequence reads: CASSEGGQGANEQFF. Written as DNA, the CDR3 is TGTGCCAGCAGTGAGGGGGGGCAGGGAGCCAATGAGCAGTTCTTC.

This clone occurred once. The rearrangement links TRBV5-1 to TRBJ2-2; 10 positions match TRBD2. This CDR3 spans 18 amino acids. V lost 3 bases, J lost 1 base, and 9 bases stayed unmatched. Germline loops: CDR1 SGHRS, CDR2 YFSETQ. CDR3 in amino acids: CASSSALAGEGNTGELFF. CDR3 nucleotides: TGCGCCAGCAGCTCGGCCCTAGCGGGAGAAGGGAACACCGGGGAGCTGTTTTTT. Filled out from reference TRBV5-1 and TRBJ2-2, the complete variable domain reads KAGVTQTPRYLIKTRGQQVTLSCSPISGHRSVSWYQQTPGQGLQFLFEYFSETQRNKGNFPGRFSGRQFSNSRSEMNVSTLELGDSALYLCASSSALAGEGNTGELFFGEGSRLTVL.

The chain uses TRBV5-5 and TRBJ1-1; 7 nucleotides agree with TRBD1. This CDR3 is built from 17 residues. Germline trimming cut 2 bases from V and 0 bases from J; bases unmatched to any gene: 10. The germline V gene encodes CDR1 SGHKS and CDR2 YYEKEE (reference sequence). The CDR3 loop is CASSFDRVSRLNTEAFF. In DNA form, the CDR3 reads TGTGCCAGCAGCTTCGACAGGGTCTCTCGGCTGAACACTGAAGCTTTCTTT.